A selection of T cell receptor beta chains follows, all from one sample in a study of regulatory T cells in long-lasting Graves disease. TCRdb re-derived calls from the multiplex PCR reads in MiXCR, one entry per CDR3 protein. Of hundreds of thousands of distinct CDR3 sequences listed, around a sixth were seen once; the top ten hold around a fifth. Sequenced material: peripheral blood mononuclear cells (PBMCs), taken at new diagnosis, from a patient treated with antithyroid drugs. Receptors originate from a female donor with Graves disease. Both conserved end residues are part of each CDR3. The order of the fields is D gene, clone size, J gene, V gene, CDR3 protein, CDR3 DNA. A D gene is named only where the DNA matches it firmly. Some rows mark clone size as missing; the rest say once, few, many or name a class of expanded clone.

TRBD1 . TRBJ2-7 TRBV5-1 CASSLQGSLEQYF TGCGCCAGCAGCTTACAGGGGTCCCTCGAGCAGTACTTC
TRBD1 many TRBJ2-6 TRBV6-2/TRBV6-3 CASSYSIVQGGLSGANVLTF TGTGCCAGCAGTTACTCTATCGTACAGGGGGGTCTGTCTGGGGCCAACGTCCTGACTTTC
. many TRBJ1-2 TRBV30 CAWSVGQSYGYTF TGTGCCTGGAGTGTAGGGCAGAGCTATGGCTACACCTTC
TRBD1 many TRBJ1-1 TRBV7-2 CASSYYTGVRTEAFF TGTGCCAGCAGCTACTACACAGGGGTGCGCACTGAAGCTTTCTTT
TRBD1 many TRBJ2-7 TRBV5-1 CASSLDGQGAYEQYF TGCGCCAGCAGCTTGGACGGGCAGGGGGCCTACGAGCAGTACTTC
TRBD1 few TRBJ2-1 TRBV5-8 CASSHDGTGAHNEQFF TGTGCCAGCAGCCATGATGGGACAGGGGCTCACAATGAGCAGTTCTTC
TRBD1 many TRBJ1-2 TRBV28 CASSPVTGGVGNYGYTF TGTGCCAGCAGCCCCGTGACAGGGGGCGTAGGGAACTATGGCTACACCTTC
TRBD1 many TRBJ2-3 TRBV6-2/TRBV6-3 CASSYRGRNTDTQYF TGTGCCAGCAGTTACAGGGGGCGAAACACAGATACGCAGTATTTT
. . TRBJ2-7 TRBV27 CASSARNSYEQYF TGTGCCAGCAGTGCCCGAAACTCCTACGAGCAGTACTTC
. . TRBJ1-1 TRBV13 CASSLAGVRPEAFF TGTGCCAGCAGCTTAGCGGGTGTCAGGCCTGAAGCTTTCTTT
TRBD1 . TRBJ2-1 TRBV19 CASRQGNEQFF TGTGCCAGCCGACAGGGCAATGAGCAGTTCTTC
TRBD2 many TRBJ2-5 TRBV5-1 CASSFLAGGQETQYF TGTGCCAGCAGTTTCCTAGCGGGGGGCCAAGAGACCCAGTACTTC
. . TRBJ1-2 TRBV27 CASSLYGANYGYTF TGTGCCAGCAGTTTATACGGAGCTAACTATGGCTACACCTTC
. many TRBJ2-5 TRBV3-1 CASSQDYGETQYF TGTGCCAGCAGCCAAGATTACGGGGAGACCCAGTACTTC
. many TRBJ2-7 TRBV4-3 CASSQDIPGPYEQYF TGCGCCAGCAGCCAAGATATCCCAGGGCCCTACGAGCAGTACTTC
TRBD2 many TRBJ2-3 TRBV2 CASSGRGLAGTDTQYF TGTGCCAGCAGTGGACGGGGACTAGCGGGCACAGATACGCAGTATTTT
TRBD2 . TRBJ2-1 TRBV10-1 CASSAGTSGTGEQFF TGCGCCAGCAGCGCAGGGACTAGCGGGACTGGTGAGCAGTTCTTC
. many TRBJ2-3 TRBV20-1 CSARAGGRTDTQYF TGCAGTGCTAGAGCGGGGGGCCGCACAGATACGCAGTATTTT
. many TRBJ2-6 TRBV3-1 CASSRHSSGANVLTF TGTGCCAGCAGCCGACACTCATCTGGGGCCAACGTCCTGACTTTC
. . TRBJ1-6 TRBV18 CASSLPDRSNSPLHF TGTGCCAGCTCACTTCCTGACAGATCGAATTCACCCCTCCACTTT
. many TRBJ2-5 TRBV12-3/TRBV12-4 CASSFPSEETQYF TGTGCCAGCAGTTTCCCGAGTGAAGAGACCCAGTACTTC
. . TRBJ1-2 TRBV3-1 CASSQEETARIRGYTF TGTGCCAGCAGCCAAGAGGAGACAGCGCGAATAAGGGGCTACACCTTC
TRBD1 many TRBJ1-6 TRBV20-1 CSARDAGGSYNSPLHF TGCAGTGCTAGAGATGCAGGGGGCTCCTATAATTCACCCCTCCACTTT
. many TRBJ1-4 TRBV3-1 CASSRGRMGEKLFF TGTGCCAGCAGCAGGGGAAGGATGGGGGAAAAACTGTTTTTT
TRBD1 few TRBJ2-1 TRBV19 CASSISPGQGVYNEQFF TGTGCCAGTAGTATAAGTCCGGGACAGGGTGTCTACAATGAGCAGTTCTTC
. . TRBJ1-6 TRBV4-2 CASSQDFRGRFNSPLHF TGTGCCAGCAGCCAAGATTTCCGGGGCCGGTTTAATTCACCCCTCCACTTT
TRBD1 many TRBJ1-5 TRBV28 CASSDRGVSNQPQHF TGTGCCAGCAGCGACAGGGGGGTTAGCAATCAGCCCCAGCATTTT
TRBD2 many TRBJ2-2 TRBV7-9 CASSSPPGLVAGELFF TGTGCCAGCAGCTCACCGCCGGGACTAGTTGCCGGGGAGCTGTTTTTT
TRBD1 . TRBJ2-1 TRBV27 CASSKTGVLYNEQFF TGTGCCAGCAGCAAGACAGGGGTCTTGTACAATGAGCAGTTCTTC
. many TRBJ1-2 TRBV27 CASSFVPPILDGYTF TGTGCCAGCAGTTTCGTCCCCCCTATACTAGATGGCTACACCTTC
TRBD1 many TRBJ1-1 TRBV9 CASTGGRQMNTEAFF TGTGCCAGCACAGGGGGTAGACAGATGAACACTGAAGCTTTCTTT
. many TRBJ1-5 TRBV28 CASSLSLRHQPQHF TGTGCCAGCAGTTTATCATTGAGGCATCAGCCCCAGCATTTT
. . TRBJ1-2 TRBV20-1 CSAEDQSGIYGYTF TGCAGTGCTGAAGACCAATCCGGTATATATGGCTACACCTTC
. . TRBJ2-7 TRBV2 CATQSYSSYEQYF TGTGCCACTCAGTCATACAGCTCCTACGAGCAGTACTTC
. many TRBJ1-3 TRBV2 CASSPARVQLGSTIYF TGTGCCAGCAGTCCCGCTAGGGTACAGCTGGGGAGCACCATATATTTT
. many TRBJ2-5 TRBV28 CASSFRAEQETQYF TGTGCCAGCAGTTTTAGGGCAGAACAAGAGACCCAGTACTTC
. many TRBJ2-5 TRBV12-3/TRBV12-4 CASSFPGGGETQYF TGTGCCAGCAGTTTCCCGGGTGGAGGAGAGACCCAGTACTTC
. . TRBJ1-3 TRBV12-3/TRBV12-4 CASTVDMSSGNTIYF TGTGCCAGCACCGTTGACATGAGCTCTGGAAACACCATATATTTT
. . TRBJ2-1 TRBV10-3 CATERGSYNEQFF TGTGCCACCGAACGGGGGTCCTACAATGAGCAGTTCTTC
. many TRBJ1-1 TRBV2 CASSTGGGTEAFF TGTGCCAGCTCGACCGGGGGTGGAACTGAAGCTTTCTTT
. many TRBJ2-1 TRBV12-5 CASGFNRRPRYNEQFF TGTGCTAGTGGTTTTAATCGGCGGCCTCGCTACAATGAGCAGTTCTTC